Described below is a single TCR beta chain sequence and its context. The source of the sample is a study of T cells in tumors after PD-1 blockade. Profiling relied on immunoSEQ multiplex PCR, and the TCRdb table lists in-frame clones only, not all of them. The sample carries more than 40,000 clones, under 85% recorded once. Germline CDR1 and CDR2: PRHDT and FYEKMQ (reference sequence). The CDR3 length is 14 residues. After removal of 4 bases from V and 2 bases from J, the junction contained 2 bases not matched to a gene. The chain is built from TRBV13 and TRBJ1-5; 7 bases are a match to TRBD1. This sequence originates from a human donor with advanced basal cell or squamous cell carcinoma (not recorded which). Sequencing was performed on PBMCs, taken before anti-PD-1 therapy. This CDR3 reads CASSSGQGNQPQHF. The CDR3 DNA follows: TGTGCCAGCAGCTCCGGACAGGGCAATCAGCCCCAGCATTTT.